A selection of T cell receptor beta chains follows, all from one sample in a study of regulatory T cells in long-lasting Graves disease. From the multiplex PCR reads, TCRdb called clonotypes with MiXCR, one entry per CDR3 protein. The data show hundreds of thousands of distinct CDR3 sequences, roughly 12% seen once. A further study also used this sample, focusing on T cells in Graves' hyperthyroidism and ophthalmopathy.

The sample was peripheral blood mononuclear cells (PBMCs), taken at new diagnosis, from a patient treated with antithyroid drugs. These receptors were obtained from a man aged 30-40 years with Graves disease. The CDR3 runs from the conserved cysteine through the conserved F or W. Fields, in order: D gene, J gene, V gene, clone size, CDR3 protein, CDR3 DNA. The D gene is left open where the match is weak. Expanded clones get a size class; other rows say once, few or many, or leave the size out.

D gene: TRBD1
J gene: TRBJ2-3
V gene: TRBV5-4
clone size: -
CDR3 protein: CASSSDRDGTDTQYF
CDR3 DNA: TGTGCCAGCAGCAGTGACAGGGATGGCACAGATACGCAGTATTTT

D gene: TRBD2
J gene: TRBJ2-1
V gene: TRBV2
clone size: few
CDR3 protein: CASSEVTSGSGDEQFF
CDR3 DNA: TGTGCCAGCAGTGAAGTTACTAGCGGGAGTGGTGATGAGCAGTTCTTC

D gene: -
J gene: TRBJ1-1
V gene: TRBV7-8
clone size: many
CDR3 protein: CASYPGQNTEAFF
CDR3 DNA: TGTGCCAGCTACCCTGGACAGAACACTGAAGCTTTCTTT

D gene: -
J gene: TRBJ2-1
V gene: TRBV5-1
clone size: many
CDR3 protein: CASSPLVGQGNEQFF
CDR3 DNA: TGCGCCAGCAGCCCCCTGGTAGGTCAGGGCAATGAGCAGTTCTTC

D gene: TRBD2
J gene: TRBJ2-3
V gene: TRBV20-1
clone size: many
CDR3 protein: CSANLLAGTVRPDTQYF
CDR3 DNA: TGCAGTGCTAATCTCCTAGCGGGAACCGTCCGACCAGATACGCAGTATTTT

D gene: -
J gene: TRBJ2-7
V gene: TRBV18
clone size: many
CDR3 protein: CASSPESTGPYEQYF
CDR3 DNA: TGTGCCAGCTCACCCGAATCGACAGGTCCCTACGAGCAGTACTTC

D gene: -
J gene: TRBJ2-3
V gene: TRBV7-2
clone size: few
CDR3 protein: CASSDRRSTDAQYF
CDR3 DNA: TGTGCCAGCAGTGACAGGCGTAGCACAGATGCGCAGTATTTT

D gene: -
J gene: TRBJ2-5
V gene: TRBV6-2/TRBV6-3
clone size: many
CDR3 protein: CASSAGQSGETQYF
CDR3 DNA: TGTGCCAGCAGTGCCGGACAGAGTGGTGAGACCCAGTACTTC

D gene: -
J gene: TRBJ2-7
V gene: TRBV12-3/TRBV12-4
clone size: -
CDR3 protein: CASRLGAQYEQYF
CDR3 DNA: TGTGCCAGCAGGTTAGGGGCCCAATACGAGCAGTACTTC

D gene: TRBD2
J gene: TRBJ2-2
V gene: TRBV10-1
clone size: -
CDR3 protein: CASSESRASGRTGELFF
CDR3 DNA: TGCGCCAGCAGTGAGTCGAGGGCTAGCGGGAGAACCGGGGAGCTGTTTTTT

D gene: TRBD1
J gene: TRBJ1-4
V gene: TRBV11-2
clone size: many
CDR3 protein: CASSWLQGAFEKLFF
CDR3 DNA: TGTGCCAGCAGCTGGCTACAGGGGGCTTTTGAAAAACTGTTTTTT

D gene: TRBD2
J gene: TRBJ2-7
V gene: TRBV12-3/TRBV12-4
clone size: many
CDR3 protein: CASRPSGADYEQYF
CDR3 DNA: TGTGCCAGCAGACCTAGCGGAGCCGACTACGAGCAGTACTTC

D gene: -
J gene: TRBJ2-3
V gene: TRBV18
clone size: -
CDR3 protein: CASPPGGRATDTQYF
CDR3 DNA: TGTGCCAGTCCACCCGGGGGAAGGGCCACAGATACGCAGTATTTT

D gene: -
J gene: TRBJ1-1
V gene: TRBV7-3
clone size: many
CDR3 protein: CASSHQNTEAFF
CDR3 DNA: TGTGCCAGCAGCCATCAGAACACTGAAGCTTTCTTT

D gene: -
J gene: TRBJ2-7
V gene: TRBV6-2/TRBV6-3
clone size: many
CDR3 protein: CASMVSYEQYF
CDR3 DNA: TGTGCCAGCATGGTTTCCTACGAGCAGTACTTC

D gene: -
J gene: TRBJ2-2
V gene: TRBV7-2
clone size: many
CDR3 protein: CASSLGPTSAELFF
CDR3 DNA: TGTGCCAGCAGCTTAGGCCCGACTAGTGCGGAGCTGTTTTTT

D gene: -
J gene: TRBJ2-1
V gene: TRBV29-1
clone size: many
CDR3 protein: CSVEEVLISWSYNEQFF
CDR3 DNA: TGCAGCGTTGAAGAGGTCCTCATATCGTGGAGTTACAATGAGCAGTTCTTC

D gene: TRBD2
J gene: TRBJ2-1
V gene: TRBV24-1
clone size: many
CDR3 protein: CATSDRSGRAYNEQFF
CDR3 DNA: TGTGCCACCAGTGATCGTAGCGGGAGGGCCTACAATGAGCAGTTCTTC

D gene: TRBD1
J gene: TRBJ1-6
V gene: TRBV20-1
clone size: many
CDR3 protein: CSALGDRLNSPLHF
CDR3 DNA: TGCAGTGCGCTAGGGGACAGGCTAAATTCACCCCTCCACTTT

D gene: -
J gene: TRBJ2-7
V gene: TRBV7-9
clone size: few
CDR3 protein: CASSEKSGLGEQYF
CDR3 DNA: TGTGCCAGCAGCGAGAAGTCGGGATTGGGGGAGCAGTACTTC

D gene: TRBD2
J gene: TRBJ2-5
V gene: TRBV13
clone size: many
CDR3 protein: CASSPGLAGARETQYF
CDR3 DNA: TGTGCCAGCAGCCCCGGACTAGCGGGAGCCAGGGAGACCCAGTACTTC

D gene: -
J gene: TRBJ1-1
V gene: TRBV19
clone size: many
CDR3 protein: CASSGDTLNTEAFF
CDR3 DNA: TGTGCCAGTAGTGGGGACACTTTGAACACTGAAGCTTTCTTT

D gene: -
J gene: TRBJ2-2
V gene: TRBV3-1
clone size: many
CDR3 protein: CASSQEGKWGLITGELFF
CDR3 DNA: TGTGCCAGCAGCCAAGAGGGGAAGTGGGGGTTAATAACCGGGGAGCTGTTTTTT

D gene: -
J gene: TRBJ2-5
V gene: TRBV2
clone size: few
CDR3 protein: CASSVQVHETQYF
CDR3 DNA: TGTGCCAGCAGTGTACAGGTTCACGAGACCCAGTACTTC

D gene: -
J gene: TRBJ2-5
V gene: TRBV7-8
clone size: many
CDR3 protein: CASSPIVGKKETQYF
CDR3 DNA: TGTGCCAGCAGTCCGATAGTCGGAAAAAAAGAGACCCAGTACTTC

D gene: -
J gene: TRBJ1-2
V gene: TRBV2
clone size: many
CDR3 protein: CASSHPQKNYGYTF
CDR3 DNA: TGTGCCAGCAGTCACCCCCAGAAAAACTATGGCTACACCTTC

D gene: TRBD2
J gene: TRBJ2-1
V gene: TRBV29-1
clone size: many
CDR3 protein: CSVRGGLAGINEQFF
CDR3 DNA: TGCAGCGTGAGGGGAGGACTAGCGGGAATCAATGAGCAGTTCTTC

D gene: -
J gene: TRBJ2-5
V gene: TRBV30
clone size: many
CDR3 protein: CAWSSQPETQYF
CDR3 DNA: TGTGCCTGGAGTTCCCAGCCAGAGACCCAGTACTTC

D gene: -
J gene: TRBJ2-7
V gene: TRBV20-1
clone size: few
CDR3 protein: CSARDPTVSYEQYF
CDR3 DNA: TGCAGTGCTAGAGATCCAACAGTCTCCTACGAGCAGTACTTC

D gene: -
J gene: TRBJ1-4
V gene: TRBV7-9
clone size: many
CDR3 protein: CASTRRGVEEKLFF
CDR3 DNA: TGTGCCAGCACCCGAAGGGGGGTTGAGGAAAAACTGTTTTTT

D gene: TRBD1
J gene: TRBJ2-1
V gene: TRBV10-3
clone size: few
CDR3 protein: CAISGQGDEQFF
CDR3 DNA: TGTGCCATCAGTGGACAGGGGGATGAGCAGTTCTTC